The rows below give T cell receptor beta chains drawn from one sample of a study of cytomegalovirus exposure and HLA in healthy donors. Clones were read by immunoSEQ multiplex PCR, and TCRdb kept only the in-frame ones, dropping some. Its listing shows approximately 100,000 clones. Sequencing was carried out using PBMCs. All receptors come from a man aged 45-65 years in good health and CMV-seronegative. The CDR3 runs from the conserved cysteine through the conserved F or W. The order of the fields is D gene, J gene, V gene, CDR3 protein, CDR3 DNA. A D gene is named only where the DNA matches it firmly.

>TRBD1|TRBJ2-3|TRBV5-1
CASSLAGTAGTDTQYF
TGCGCCAGCAGCTTGGCGGGGACAGCAGGAACAGATACGCAGTATTTT
>TRBD1|TRBJ2-7|TRBV6-1
CASSESRDRGDEQYF
TGTGCCAGCAGTGAAAGCCGGGACAGGGGGGACGAGCAGTACTTC
>.|TRBJ2-7|TRBV5-1
CASSRDTTYEQYF
TGCGCCAGCAGCCGGGACACAACCTACGAGCAGTACTTC
>.|TRBJ1-5|TRBV2
CASRAGNQPQHF
TGTGCCAGCAGGGCAGGGAATCAGCCCCAGCATTTT
>.|TRBJ1-2|TRBV29-1
CSVEGQENNYGYTF
TGCAGCGTTGAAGGACAGGAGAATAACTATGGCTACACCTTC
>.|TRBJ2-7|TRBV6-1
CASSEGPGDPYEQYF
TGTGCCAGCAGTGAAGGCCCAGGGGATCCCTACGAGCAGTACTTC
>TRBD1|TRBJ2-7|TRBV18
CASSPARTGFSYEQYF
TGTGCCAGCTCCCCGGCTAGGACAGGGTTCTCCTACGAGCAGTACTTC
>.|TRBJ2-7|TRBV9
CASSVSTGSTYEQYF
TGTGCCAGCAGCGTTAGTACAGGCAGCACCTACGAGCAGTACTTC
>TRBD1|TRBJ1-3|TRBV19
CASSTRLQGANTIYF
TGTGCCAGTAGTACTCGCCTTCAGGGGGCAAACACCATATATTTT
>TRBD2|TRBJ2-7|TRBV18
CASSNSAGLAGGNEQYF
TGTGCCAGCTCCAACTCAGCGGGGCTAGCGGGAGGTAACGAGCAGTACTTC
>.|TRBJ1-1|TRBV5-4
CASSFDRNTEAFF
TGTGCCAGCAGCTTTGACAGGAACACTGAAGCTTTCTTT
>.|TRBJ1-3|TRBV6-5
CASSYLPGGGTIYF
TGTGCCAGCAGTTACCTCCCCGGGGGGGGGACCATATATTTT
>.|TRBJ1-5|TRBV19
CASSMWGRDNQPQHF
TGTGCCAGTAGTATGTGGGGGCGAGACAATCAGCCCCAGCATTTT
>.|TRBJ2-7|TRBV4-3
CASSQDTGTGEQYF
TGCGCCAGCAGCCAAGACACCGGGACTGGCGAGCAGTACTTC
>.|TRBJ1-5|TRBV4-1
CASSQEAGGNQPQHF
TGCGCCAGCAGCCAAGAGGCAGGGGGCAATCAGCCCCAGCATTTT
>TRBD1|TRBJ1-2|TRBV7-2
CASSGDRGRNYGYTF
TGTGCCAGCAGCGGCGACAGGGGGCGTAACTATGGCTACACCTTC
>.|TRBJ2-5|TRBV5-1
CASSSRGETQYF
TGCGCCAGCAGCTCTAGGGGAGAGACCCAGTACTTC
>TRBD1|TRBJ1-6|TRBV5-4
CASSNGQGYSPLHF
TGTGCCAGCAGCAACGGACAGGGGTATTCACCCCTCCACTTT
>TRBD1|TRBJ1-4|TRBV5-1
CASTSGQGGYATNEKLFF
TGCGCCAGCACCAGTGGACAGGGAGGCTATGCAACTAATGAAAAACTGTTTTTT
>.|TRBJ2-7|TRBV18
CASSPPGGGIEQYF
TGTGCCAGCTCACCGCCAGGGGGAGGTATCGAGCAGTACTTC
>TRBD1|TRBJ1-1|TRBV29-1
CSMAQGAGTEAFF
TGCAGCATGGCACAGGGGGCAGGGACTGAAGCTTTCTTT
>.|TRBJ1-1|TRBV4-3
CASSQARVNTEAFF
TGCGCCAGCAGCCAAGCGAGGGTTAACACTGAAGCTTTCTTT
>.|TRBJ1-2|TRBV6-6
CASSHRDLKNYGYTF
TGTGCCAGCAGCCACAGAGATCTTAAGAACTATGGCTACACCTTC
>TRBD2|TRBJ2-3|TRBV19
CASSRSGRDRYTQYF
TGTGCCAGTAGTCGGAGCGGGAGGGACAGATATACGCAGTATTTT
>.|TRBJ1-2|TRBV13
CASSGTLGGGYGYTF
TGTGCCAGCAGCGGAACCCTGGGAGGGGGATATGGCTACACCTTC
>.|TRBJ2-1|TRBV27
CASKRIGSYNEQFF
TGTGCCAGCAAGCGGATAGGCTCCTACAATGAGCAGTTCTTC
>TRBD1|TRBJ2-7|TRBV2
CASSRGSYEEQYF
TGTGCCAGCAGCAGGGGGTCCTACGAAGAGCAGTACTTC
>.|TRBJ2-5|TRBV5-1
CASSWEAQETQYF
TGCGCCAGCAGCTGGGAGGCCCAAGAGACCCAGTACTTC
>TRBD1|TRBJ2-1|TRBV18
CASSPPTGQGWGNEQFF
TGTGCCAGCTCCCCGCCGACTGGACAGGGTTGGGGGAATGAGCAGTTCTTC
>TRBD1|TRBJ2-1|TRBV6-5
CASSQTGYNEQFF
TGTGCCAGCAGTCAGACAGGGTACAATGAGCAGTTCTTC
>.|TRBJ1-2|TRBV9
CASSVTTDWGDYGYTF
TGTGCCAGCAGCGTTACGACAGATTGGGGGGACTATGGCTACACCTTC
>.|TRBJ1-5|TRBV18
CASSEGRTQPQHF
TGTGCCAGCTCAGAGGGTAGGACTCAGCCCCAGCATTTT
>.|TRBJ1-5|TRBV6-1
CASSAPGKGGTHSNQPQHF
TGTGCCAGCAGTGCCCCCGGAAAGGGGGGGACCCATAGCAATCAGCCCCAGCATTTT
>TRBD1|TRBJ1-4|TRBV4-1
CASSHEQGAREKLFF
TGCGCCAGCAGCCATGAACAGGGGGCGAGGGAAAAACTGTTTTTT
>.|TRBJ1-1|TRBV7-2
CASSLWVGPGEAFF
TGTGCCAGCAGCTTATGGGTGGGGCCGGGTGAAGCTTTCTTT
>.|TRBJ1-1|TRBV19
CASRFTANTEAFF
TGTGCCAGTAGGTTCACAGCGAACACTGAAGCTTTCTTT
>TRBD1|TRBJ1-1|TRBV29-1
CSVDTGGTEAFF
TGCAGCGTTGATACAGGGGGCACTGAAGCTTTCTTT
>TRBD1|TRBJ2-7|TRBV9
CASSVAAGGYYEQYF
TGTGCCAGCAGCGTAGCGGCAGGGGGCTACTACGAGCAGTACTTC
>.|TRBJ1-1|TRBV7-2
CASSGGVVGTEAFF
TGTGCCAGCAGCGGCGGAGTGGTGGGCACTGAAGCTTTCTTT
>.|TRBJ1-5|TRBV4-3
CASSQEAYSNQPQHF
TGCGCCAGCAGCCAAGAAGCTTATAGCAATCAGCCCCAGCATTTT
>.|TRBJ2-1|TRBV30
CAWHTGTLNEQFF
TGTGCCTGGCATACCGGGACTTTAAATGAGCAGTTCTTC
>.|TRBJ2-7|TRBV10-3
CAISVPGDHEQYF
TGTGCCATCAGTGTTCCGGGGGACCACGAGCAGTACTTC
>TRBD1|TRBJ1-6|TRBV19
CASSYRGRNSPLHF
TGTGCCAGTAGTTACAGGGGACGTAATTCACCCCTCCACTTT
>.|TRBJ2-7|TRBV6-6
CASSYNPDSPYEQYF
TGTGCCAGCAGTTATAATCCGGACAGTCCCTACGAGCAGTACTTC
>.|TRBJ1-1|TRBV18
CASSRNEAAGRAEAFF
TGTGCCAGCTCACGGAACGAGGCGGCAGGGAGGGCGGAAGCTTTCTTT
>.|TRBJ1-3|TRBV6-6
CASSYSTGRGDTIYF
TGTGCCAGCAGTTACTCTACAGGGAGAGGGGACACCATATATTTT
>TRBD1|TRBJ1-4|TRBV4-1
CASSRSGTVVNEKLFF
TGCGCCAGCAGCCGTTCCGGGACAGTCGTGAATGAAAAACTGTTTTTT
>TRBD2|TRBJ2-1|TRBV6-4
CASSDYSSGSYEQFF
TGTGCCAGCAGTGACTACTCTAGCGGGAGTTATGAGCAGTTCTTC
>TRBD1|TRBJ2-3|TRBV7-2
CASSLTGVWQYF
TGTGCCAGCAGCCTGACAGGGGTTTGGCAGTATTTT
>TRBD1|TRBJ2-1|TRBV12-5
CASGLVHGTDYNEQFF
TGTGCTAGTGGTTTGGTACATGGGACAGATTACAATGAGCAGTTCTTC
>TRBD2|TRBJ2-5|TRBV7-8
CASSLGTSGETQYF
TGTGCCAGCAGCTTAGGGACTAGCGGGGAGACCCAGTACTTC
>TRBD1|TRBJ1-1|TRBV7-2
CASSPQTGRNTEAFF
TGTGCCAGCAGCCCACAGACAGGGAGAAACACTGAAGCTTTCTTT
>.|TRBJ2-7|TRBV6-1
CASSSKLAYEQYF
TGTGCCAGCTCGTCGAAGTTGGCTTACGAGCAGTACTTC
>TRBD1|TRBJ1-5|TRBV19
CASSLGQGNNQPQHF
TGTGCCAGTAGTTTGGGACAGGGCAACAATCAGCCCCAGCATTTT